This TCR beta chain was observed in a study of Graves' ophthalmopathy and Graves' hyperthyroidism (dated by TCRdb to the late 2010s). General notes on the study: Peripheral blood was collected at initial diagnosis, prior to any treatment. In five or six hyperthyroidism patients, the T-cell repertoires found in thyroid tissue were compared with those found in blood. The independent validation cohort included about 20 hyperthyroidism patients plus 17 patients who later progressed from hyperthyroidism to ophthalmopathy. To explore V-J signatures that distinguish ophthalmopathy from hyperthyroidism, a discovery set of about a hundred patients was enrolled, made up of 43 with ophthalmopathy and around 57 with stable hyperthyroidism. The study used TCR beta repertoire signatures to distinguish Graves' ophthalmopathy from Graves' hyperthyroidism and to predict progression to ophthalmopathy. In total, approximately 130 blood samples were TCR-sequenced: 40 to 45 ophthalmopathy, roughly 80 hyperthyroidism and about 17 hyperthyroidism-to-ophthalmopathy patients. Once sampling was done, hyperthyroidism patients were given methimazole at a starting dose of 30 mg daily, while ophthalmopathy patients were given high-dose intravenous methylprednisolone.

The ophthalmopathy patients had moderately to severely active disease, with a Clinical Activity Score of 3 or higher, a NOSPECS grade of 4 or higher, and a disease duration of less than 3 months. Patients with other autoimmune diseases, uncontrolled infections, pregnancy or lactation were excluded. Clinical symptoms, serum thyroxine, TRAb, thyroid ultrasound and orbital computed tomography were used for diagnosis. Ficoll-Paque density gradient centrifugation was used to isolate PBMCs from under 11 ml of fresh peripheral blood. Total RNA was extracted with Trizol reagent and quality-checked on an Agilent 2100 Bioanalyzer. CDR1 and CDR2, per the germline V gene, are MNHEY and SVGEGT. From cysteine to phenylalanine, the CDR3 is 15 amino acids long. Only the CDR3 portion is preserved as DNA: 45 bases, with reading frame beginning at the first base. Trimming leaves V shorter by 0 bases and J shorter by 4 bases, with the junction holding 4 bases beyond the gene matches.

Study-level results and caveats: In cross-validation, the 13-signature model distinguished ophthalmopathy from stable hyperthyroidism with around 90% sensitivity and around 83% specificity, while in the test set the corresponding values were around 79% and 71%. Sample size was not predetermined statistically, and investigators were not blinded to group allocation. Most of the expanded thyroid clonotypes with a frequency above 0.001 were also detected in blood, and it was suggested that the thyroid immune response may be reflected by blood repertoires. In validation, the model predicted ophthalmopathy progression with more than 55% sensitivity and roughly 78% specificity; 12 predicted patients were CT-confirmed with GO in a median of 6.5 months.

For repertoire sequencing, TCR beta CDR3 regions were amplified from RNA transcripts. A first-round RT-PCR used HTBI primers with the Qiagen OneStep RT-PCR kit, followed by a second-round multiplex PCR, size selection and purification. Libraries were sequenced on an Illumina HiSeq2000 using paired-end 100 bp reads. On the authors' methods: SOAPnuke was used to process the reads, removing any read that contained adapters or uncalled bases, had a mean Phred below 15, or lacked an exact match to the constant primer or identifier. COPE v1.2.5 was used to merge high-quality paired reads. Clonotypes were defined as unique nucleotide sequences and were aligned to IMGT TRB V, D and J references using MiTCR v1.1. The analysis was limited to V-J combinations with a frequency above 0.0001, which together covered approximately 99% of repertoires. For each V-J combination, a TCR clonal expansion and chaos score was defined as the ratio of F50 clonal expansion to chaos observed in the TCRdist matrix. Welch's t-statistics and random forest were used to reduce features to more than ten V-J combinations, which were fed into a naive Bayes classifier. The Morisita-Horn index was used to measure how similar the thyroid and blood repertoires were. Clones were called with MiXCR by TCRdb after fastp trimmed the public reads at Q25, and only in-frame beta chains were retained. Entries that share a CDR3 protein sequence are merged under the most common genes and DNA. These V and J calls originate from TCRdb's pipeline instead of the authors' own analysis. The sample includes roughly 300,000 distinct CDR3 sequences, with 15% to 20% observed a single time. About 12% of the sample goes to the ten largest clones.

Many counts were recorded for this clonotype. Its antigen target is currently unknown. No base qualities exist here, and no much larger clone lies one base off it. This clonotype was sampled from an adult man with Graves' ophthalmopathy. The sample was peripheral blood. This chain joins TRBV6-2 or TRBV6-3 to TRBJ2-5; 8 bases in between match TRBD1. The nucleotides read TGTGCCAGCAGTTACTCGTCAGGGGGCTCAGAGACCCAGTACTTC. It encodes CASSYSSGGSETQYF.